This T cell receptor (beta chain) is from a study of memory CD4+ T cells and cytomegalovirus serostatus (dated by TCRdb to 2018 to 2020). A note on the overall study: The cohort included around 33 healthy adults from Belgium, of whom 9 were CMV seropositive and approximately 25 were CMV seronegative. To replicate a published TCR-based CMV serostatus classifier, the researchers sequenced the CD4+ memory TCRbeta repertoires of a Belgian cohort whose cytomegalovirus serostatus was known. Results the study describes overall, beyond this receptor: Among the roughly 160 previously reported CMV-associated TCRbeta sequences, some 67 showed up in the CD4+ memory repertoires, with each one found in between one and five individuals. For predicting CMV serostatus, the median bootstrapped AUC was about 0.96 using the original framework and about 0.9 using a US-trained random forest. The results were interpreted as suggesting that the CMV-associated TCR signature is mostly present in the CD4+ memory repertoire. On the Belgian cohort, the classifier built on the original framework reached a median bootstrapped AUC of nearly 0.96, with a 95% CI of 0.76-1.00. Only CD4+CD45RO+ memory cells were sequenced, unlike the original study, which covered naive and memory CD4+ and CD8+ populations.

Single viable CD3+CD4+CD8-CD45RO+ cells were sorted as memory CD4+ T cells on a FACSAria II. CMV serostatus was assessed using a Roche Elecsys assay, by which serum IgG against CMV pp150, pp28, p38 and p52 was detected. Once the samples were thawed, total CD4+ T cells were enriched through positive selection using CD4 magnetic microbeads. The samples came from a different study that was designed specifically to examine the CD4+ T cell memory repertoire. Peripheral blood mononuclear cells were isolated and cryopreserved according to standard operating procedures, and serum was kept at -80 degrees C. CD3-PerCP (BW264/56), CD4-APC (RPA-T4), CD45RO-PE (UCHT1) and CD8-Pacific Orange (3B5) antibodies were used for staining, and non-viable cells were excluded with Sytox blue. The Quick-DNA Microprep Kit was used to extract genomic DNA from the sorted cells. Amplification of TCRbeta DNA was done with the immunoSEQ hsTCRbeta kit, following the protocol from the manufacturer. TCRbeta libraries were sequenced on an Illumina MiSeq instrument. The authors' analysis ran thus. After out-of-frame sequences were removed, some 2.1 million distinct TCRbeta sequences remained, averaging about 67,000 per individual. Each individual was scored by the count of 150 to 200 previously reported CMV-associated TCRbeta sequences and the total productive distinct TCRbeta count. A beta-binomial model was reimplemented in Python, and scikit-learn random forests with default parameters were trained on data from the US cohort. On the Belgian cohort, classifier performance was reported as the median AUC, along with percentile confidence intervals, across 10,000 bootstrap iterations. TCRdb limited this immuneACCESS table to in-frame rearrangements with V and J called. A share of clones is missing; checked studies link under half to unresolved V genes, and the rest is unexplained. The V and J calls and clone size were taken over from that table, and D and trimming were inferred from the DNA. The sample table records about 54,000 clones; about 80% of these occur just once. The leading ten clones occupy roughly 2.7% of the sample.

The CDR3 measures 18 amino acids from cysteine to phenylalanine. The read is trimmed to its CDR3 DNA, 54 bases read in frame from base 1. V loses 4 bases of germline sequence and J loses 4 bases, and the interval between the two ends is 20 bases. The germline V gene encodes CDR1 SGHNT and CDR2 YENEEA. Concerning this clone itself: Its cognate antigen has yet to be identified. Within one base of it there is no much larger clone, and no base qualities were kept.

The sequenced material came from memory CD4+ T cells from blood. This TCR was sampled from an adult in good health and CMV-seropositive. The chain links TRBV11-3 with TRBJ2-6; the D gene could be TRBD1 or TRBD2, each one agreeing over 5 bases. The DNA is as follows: TGTGCCAGCAGCTCTCCGGGACGGAACTTAGGAGGGGCCAACGTCCTGACTTTC. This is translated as CASSSPGRNLGGANVLTF.